The rows below give T cell receptor beta chains drawn from one sample of a study of T cell responses to AZD1222 COVID-19 vaccine. Only in-frame clones appear in the TCRdb table, and some are missing; sequencing was by immunoSEQ multiplex PCR. The sample includes some 150,000 clones, approximately 95% of them seen just once. Source: peripheral blood, taken on day 0 of MenACWY control vaccination. The receptors were gathered from an adult in good health. The CDR3 runs from the conserved cysteine through the conserved F or W. The D gene is left open where the match is weak. The size field is filled for only some rows; it gives once, few, many or a size class.

v_gene: TRBV13; abundance: NA; len: 13; j_gene: TRBJ2-3; d_gene: NA; CDR3aa: CASSRSSQDTQYF; CDR3nt: TGTGCCAGCAGCAGGTCTTCCCAGGATACGCAGTATTTT
v_gene: TRBV20-1; abundance: NA; len: 14; j_gene: TRBJ2-7; d_gene: NA; CDR3aa: CSASPPPGRTEQYF; CDR3nt: TGCAGTGCTAGTCCCCCTCCGGGAAGGACTGAGCAGTACTTC
v_gene: TRBV7-9; abundance: NA; len: 14; j_gene: TRBJ2-1; d_gene: TRBD2; CDR3aa: CASSLEAGGPEPFF; CDR3nt: TGTGCCAGCAGCTTAGAGGCGGGAGGGCCTGAACCGTTCTTC
v_gene: TRBV28; abundance: few; len: 12; j_gene: TRBJ2-7; d_gene: NA; CDR3aa: CASSLGGSEQYF; CDR3nt: TGTGCCAGCAGTTTAGGCGGAAGCGAGCAGTACTTC
v_gene: TRBV6-5; abundance: NA; len: 10; j_gene: TRBJ2-7; d_gene: NA; CDR3aa: CASSDYEQYF; CDR3nt: TGTGCCAGCAGCGACTACGAGCAGTACTTC
v_gene: TRBV12-3/TRBV12-4; abundance: NA; len: 13; j_gene: TRBJ1-2; d_gene: NA; CDR3aa: CASSLLEDLGYTF; CDR3nt: TGTGCCAGCAGTTTACTGGAGGACCTAGGCTACACCTTC
v_gene: TRBV5-1; abundance: NA; len: 15; j_gene: TRBJ1-5; d_gene: TRBD1; CDR3aa: CASSTGTGEQQPQHF; CDR3nt: TGCGCCAGCAGCACCGGGACAGGGGAACAACAGCCCCAGCATTTT
v_gene: TRBV4-2; abundance: NA; len: 16; j_gene: TRBJ2-1; d_gene: NA; CDR3aa: CASSPKGPSSYNEQFF; CDR3nt: TGTGCCAGCAGCCCGAAAGGCCCGAGCTCCTACAATGAGCAGTTCTTC
v_gene: TRBV6-4; abundance: NA; len: 13; j_gene: TRBJ2-2; d_gene: NA; CDR3aa: CASSDGQTGELFF; CDR3nt: TGTGCCAGCAGTGACGGACAGACCGGGGAGCTGTTTTTT
v_gene: TRBV6-5; abundance: NA; len: 14; j_gene: TRBJ1-1; d_gene: TRBD1; CDR3aa: CASRRGTGVTEAFF; CDR3nt: TGTGCCAGCAGAAGAGGGACAGGGGTTACTGAAGCTTTCTTT
v_gene: TRBV6-5; abundance: NA; len: 14; j_gene: TRBJ1-2; d_gene: NA; CDR3aa: CASSPPGHGYGYTF; CDR3nt: TGTGCCAGCAGTCCGCCGGGACACGGCTATGGCTACACCTTC
v_gene: TRBV27; abundance: once; len: 15; j_gene: TRBJ2-2; d_gene: NA; CDR3aa: CASRQVDSGTGELFF; CDR3nt: TGTGCCAGCAGACAAGTGGACAGCGGCACCGGGGAGCTGTTTTTT
v_gene: TRBV20-1; abundance: once; len: 14; j_gene: TRBJ1-5; d_gene: NA; CDR3aa: CSASGQTLNQPQHF; CDR3nt: TGCAGTGCTAGTGGACAGACCCTCAATCAGCCCCAGCATTTT
v_gene: TRBV30; abundance: NA; len: 12; j_gene: TRBJ2-3; d_gene: NA; CDR3aa: CAWSISTDTQYF; CDR3nt: TGTGCCTGGAGTATAAGCACAGATACGCAGTATTTT
v_gene: TRBV7-9; abundance: NA; len: 15; j_gene: TRBJ2-4; d_gene: NA; CDR3aa: CASSLGGLAKNIQYF; CDR3nt: TGTGCCAGCAGCTTAGGGGGACTAGCCAAAAACATTCAGTACTTC
v_gene: TRBV7-2; abundance: NA; len: 14; j_gene: TRBJ1-1; d_gene: NA; CDR3aa: CASSEVGMNTEAFF; CDR3nt: TGTGCCAGCAGCGAAGTGGGGATGAACACTGAAGCTTTCTTT
v_gene: TRBV20-1; abundance: NA; len: 13; j_gene: TRBJ1-6; d_gene: NA; CDR3aa: CSASAGWDSPLHF; CDR3nt: TGCAGTGCTAGTGCAGGGTGGGACTCACCCCTCCACTTT
v_gene: TRBV27; abundance: NA; len: 15; j_gene: TRBJ1-2; d_gene: NA; CDR3aa: CASSLSSTGYYGYTF; CDR3nt: TGTGCCAGCAGTTTATCGAGTACAGGATACTATGGCTACACCTTC
v_gene: TRBV5-1; abundance: once; len: 14; j_gene: TRBJ1-1; d_gene: TRBD1; CDR3aa: CASSTYRGREEAFF; CDR3nt: TGCGCCAGCAGCACGTACAGGGGCCGGGAGGAAGCTTTCTTT
v_gene: TRBV4-2; abundance: NA; len: 15; j_gene: TRBJ1-6; d_gene: TRBD1; CDR3aa: CASSQDRTGSSPLHF; CDR3nt: TGTGCCAGCAGCCAAGATCGGACAGGGAGTTCACCCCTCCACTTT
v_gene: TRBV13; abundance: NA; len: 14; j_gene: TRBJ2-7; d_gene: NA; CDR3aa: CASSAQWTSYEQYF; CDR3nt: TGTGCCAGCAGCGCGCAATGGACCAGCTACGAGCAGTACTTC
v_gene: TRBV11-2; abundance: once; len: 15; j_gene: TRBJ1-2; d_gene: NA; CDR3aa: CASSLIGQINYGYTF; CDR3nt: TGTGCCAGCAGCTTAATCGGTCAAATCAACTATGGCTACACCTTC
v_gene: TRBV19; abundance: few; len: 18; j_gene: TRBJ2-7; d_gene: NA; CDR3aa: CASSILQGGSSGAYEQYF; CDR3nt: TGTGCCAGTAGTATATTACAGGGAGGCTCGTCCGGCGCATACGAGCAGTACTTC
v_gene: TRBV7-9; abundance: NA; len: 13; j_gene: TRBJ2-7; d_gene: NA; CDR3aa: CASSSDPHYEQYF; CDR3nt: TGTGCCAGCAGCTCCGATCCCCACTACGAGCAGTACTTC
v_gene: TRBV10-3; abundance: NA; len: 12; j_gene: TRBJ2-3; d_gene: NA; CDR3aa: CAIRQIEGTQYF; CDR3nt: TGTGCCATCAGGCAGATTGAAGGGACGCAGTATTTT
v_gene: TRBV6-2/TRBV6-3; abundance: NA; len: 17; j_gene: TRBJ2-7; d_gene: TRBD2; CDR3aa: CASSYSRTSGFSYEQYF; CDR3nt: TGTGCCAGCAGTTACAGCCGGACTAGCGGTTTCTCCTACGAGCAGTACTTC
v_gene: TRBV28; abundance: NA; len: 16; j_gene: TRBJ1-1; d_gene: TRBD1; CDR3aa: CASSPPGQGSDTEAFF; CDR3nt: TGTGCCAGCAGTCCCCCGGGACAGGGCTCGGACACTGAAGCTTTCTTT
v_gene: TRBV18; abundance: NA; len: 15; j_gene: TRBJ1-2; d_gene: NA; CDR3aa: CASSPSGGTVYGYTF; CDR3nt: TGTGCCAGCTCACCAAGTGGAGGGACCGTTTATGGCTACACCTTC
v_gene: TRBV28; abundance: NA; len: 17; j_gene: TRBJ1-2; d_gene: TRBD1; CDR3aa: CASTESGTPRGVYGYTF; CDR3nt: TGTGCCAGCACCGAATCCGGGACCCCCAGGGGGGTCTATGGCTACACCTTC